Sequencing of this T cell receptor (beta chain) was carried out in a study of T-cell reconstitution after alpha-beta-depleted transplantation in children. Study-level points and caveats: Diversity of TCRbeta at day 60 was high in some patients, arising from surviving recipient T cells and thymic progenitors. Newly made T cells mostly supplied T-cell counts and diversity one year after transplant. Reports say that about two months after transplant, the alpha-beta T cells came out of several hundred graft clones that had expanded.

Germline assignment: CDR1 LGHNA and CDR2 YSLEER. Trimming cost V 0 bases and J 0 bases, with 8 bases left between them. The CDR3 is made up of 15 amino acids. In its sample, this clonotype was seen many times. Antigen: not known. This sample's TCRbeta library carried unique molecular identifier barcodes. MiXCR, applied by TCRdb to the PCR reads, yields one record per CDR3 protein. The top ten clones hold 2% to 2.5% of a sample with approximately 500,000 distinct CDR3 sequences, over 9.5% of them seen once. The source material was PBMCs, sampled before TCRalphabeta/CD19-depleted stem cell transplant. The chain employs TRBV4-3 and TRBJ1-1; D is ambiguous. The TCR comes from a child younger than 10 with inherited bone marrow failure, due to receive a stem cell transplant. CDR3 region: CASSQETGLNTEAFF. DNA for the CDR3: TGCGCCAGCAGCCAAGAGACGGGGTTGAACACTGAAGCTTTCTTT.